This T cell receptor beta chain was sequenced for a study of blood T cell repertoires in COVID-19. Using immunoSEQ multiplex PCR, the repertoire was profiled, and TCRdb retains in-frame clones only, with some absent. The data hold over 45,000 clones, with approximately 86% observed a single time. CDR3 length equals 17 residues. The V gene's germline CDR1 is SGDLS and CDR2 YYNGEE. Trimming stripped 2 bases from V and 0 bases from J, with 14 bases between. Input material: peripheral blood. This clonotype was obtained from a man aged 35-49 years with COVID-19, enrolled during active disease. V is TRBV9 and J is TRBJ2-2, with D unclear. The CDR3 is CASSVAPGWPNTGELFF. CDR3 bases: TGTGCCAGCAGCGTCGCCCCAGGCTGGCCGAACACCGGGGAGCTGTTTTTT.